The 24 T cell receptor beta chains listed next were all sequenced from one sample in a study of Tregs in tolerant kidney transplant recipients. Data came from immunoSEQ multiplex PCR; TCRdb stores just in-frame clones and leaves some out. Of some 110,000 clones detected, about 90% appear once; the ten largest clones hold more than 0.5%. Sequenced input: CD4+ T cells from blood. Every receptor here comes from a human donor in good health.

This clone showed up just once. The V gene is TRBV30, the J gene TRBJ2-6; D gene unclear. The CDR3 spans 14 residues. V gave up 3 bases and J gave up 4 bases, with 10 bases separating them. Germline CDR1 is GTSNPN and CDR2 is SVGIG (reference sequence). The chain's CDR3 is CAWSRQLGANVLTF. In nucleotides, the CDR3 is TGTGCCTGGAGCCGCCAGCTCGGGGCCAACGTCCTGACTTTC.

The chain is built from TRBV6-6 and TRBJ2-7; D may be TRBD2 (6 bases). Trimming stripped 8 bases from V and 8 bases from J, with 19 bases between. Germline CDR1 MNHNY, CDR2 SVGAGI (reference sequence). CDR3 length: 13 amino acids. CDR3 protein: CASANAGTPKQYF. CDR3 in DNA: TGTGCCAGCGCCAACGCGGGGACGCCTAAGCAGTACTTC.

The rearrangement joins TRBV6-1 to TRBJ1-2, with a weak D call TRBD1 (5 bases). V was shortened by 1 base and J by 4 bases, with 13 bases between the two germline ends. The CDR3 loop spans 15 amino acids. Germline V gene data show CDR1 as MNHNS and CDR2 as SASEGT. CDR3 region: CASSEEGPWSYGYTF. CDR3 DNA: TGTGCCAGCAGTGAAGAGGGACCATGGAGCTATGGCTACACCTTC.

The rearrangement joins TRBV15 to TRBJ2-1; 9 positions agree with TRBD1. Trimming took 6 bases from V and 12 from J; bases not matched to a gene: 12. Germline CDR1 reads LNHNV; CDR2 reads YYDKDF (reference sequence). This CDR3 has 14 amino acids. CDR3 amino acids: CATSRGQGSTPQFF. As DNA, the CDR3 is TGTGCCACCAGTAGGGGACAGGGCTCGACTCCGCAGTTCTTC.

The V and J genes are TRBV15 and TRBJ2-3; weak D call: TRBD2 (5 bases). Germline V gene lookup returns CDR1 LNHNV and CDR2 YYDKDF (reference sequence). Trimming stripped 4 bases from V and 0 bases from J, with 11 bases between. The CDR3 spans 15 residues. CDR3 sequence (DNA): TGTGCCACCAGCACAGCGGTCCCTAGCACAGATACGCAGTATTTT. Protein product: CATSTAVPSTDTQYF. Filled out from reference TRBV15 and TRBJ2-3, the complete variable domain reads DAMVIQNPRYQVTQFGKPVTLSCSQTLNHNVMYWYQQKSSQAPKLLFHYYDKDFNNEADTPDNFQSRRPNTSFCFLDIRSPGLGDTAMYLCATSTAVPSTDTQYFGPGTRLTVL.

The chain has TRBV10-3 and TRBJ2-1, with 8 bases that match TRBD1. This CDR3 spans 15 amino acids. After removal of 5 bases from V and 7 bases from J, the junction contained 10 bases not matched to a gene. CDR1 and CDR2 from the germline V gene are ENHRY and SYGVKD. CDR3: CAISPATGERNEQFF. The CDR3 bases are TGTGCCATCAGTCCAGCGACAGGGGAGAGGAATGAGCAGTTCTTC.

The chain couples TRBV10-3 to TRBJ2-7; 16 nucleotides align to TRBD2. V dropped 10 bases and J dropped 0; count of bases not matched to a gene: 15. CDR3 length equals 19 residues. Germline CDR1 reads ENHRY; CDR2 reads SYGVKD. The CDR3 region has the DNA TGTGCCACCGGAGACGTACCGGGACTAGCGGGAGGGCACTCCTACGAGCAGTACTTC. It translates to CATGDVPGLAGGHSYEQYF.

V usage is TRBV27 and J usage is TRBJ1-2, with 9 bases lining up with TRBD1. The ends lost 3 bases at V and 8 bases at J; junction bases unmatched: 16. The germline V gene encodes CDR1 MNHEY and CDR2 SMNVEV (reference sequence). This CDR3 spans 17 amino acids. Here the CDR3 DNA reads TGTGCCAGCAGTTTTTCCCGCCCAGGGACAGGGAGTTTGGGCTACACCTTC. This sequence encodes CASSFSRPGTGSLGYTF.

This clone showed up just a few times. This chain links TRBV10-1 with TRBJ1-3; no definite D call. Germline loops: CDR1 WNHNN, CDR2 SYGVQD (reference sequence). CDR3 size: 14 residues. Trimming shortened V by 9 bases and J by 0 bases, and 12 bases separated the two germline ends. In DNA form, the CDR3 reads TGCGCCAGGACCTTTCCTAGCTCTGGAAACACCATATATTTT. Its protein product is CARTFPSSGNTIYF.

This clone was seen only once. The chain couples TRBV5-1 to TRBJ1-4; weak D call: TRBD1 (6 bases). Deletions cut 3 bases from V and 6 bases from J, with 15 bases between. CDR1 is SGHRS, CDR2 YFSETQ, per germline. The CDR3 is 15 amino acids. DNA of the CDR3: TGCGCCAGCAGCTCACGGGGGCAGGCTGATGAAAAACTGTTTTTT. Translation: CASSSRGQADEKLFF.

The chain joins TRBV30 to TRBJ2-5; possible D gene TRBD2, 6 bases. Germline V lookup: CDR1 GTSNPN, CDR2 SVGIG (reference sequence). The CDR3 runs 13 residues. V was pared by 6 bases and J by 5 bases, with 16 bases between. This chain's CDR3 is CACQPGTGETQYF. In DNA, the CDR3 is TGTGCCTGTCAACCCGGGACTGGCGAGACCCAGTACTTC.

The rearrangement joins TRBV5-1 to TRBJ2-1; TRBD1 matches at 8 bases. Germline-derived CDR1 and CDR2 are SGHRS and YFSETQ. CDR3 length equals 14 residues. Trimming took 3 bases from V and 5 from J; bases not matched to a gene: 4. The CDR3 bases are TGCGCCAGCAGCTCAGGGGGCTTCGACAATGAGCAGTTCTTC. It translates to CASSSGGFDNEQFF.

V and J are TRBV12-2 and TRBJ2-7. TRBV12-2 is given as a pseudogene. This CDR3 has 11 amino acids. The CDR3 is CASRPWDEQYF. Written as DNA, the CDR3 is TGTGCAAGTCGCCCGTGGGACGAGCAGTACTTC.

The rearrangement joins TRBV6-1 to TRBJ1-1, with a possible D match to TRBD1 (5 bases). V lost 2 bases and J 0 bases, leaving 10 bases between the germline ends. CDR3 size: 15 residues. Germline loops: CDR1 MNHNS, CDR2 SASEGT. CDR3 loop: CASSEFRGLNTEAFF. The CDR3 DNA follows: TGTGCCAGCAGTGAATTCCGGGGGTTGAACACTGAAGCTTTCTTT.

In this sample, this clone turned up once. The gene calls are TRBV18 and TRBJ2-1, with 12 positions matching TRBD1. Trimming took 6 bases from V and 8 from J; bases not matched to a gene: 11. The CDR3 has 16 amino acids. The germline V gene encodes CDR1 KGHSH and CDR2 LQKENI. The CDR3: CASSQPPGQGAHEQFF. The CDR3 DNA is TGTGCCAGCTCTCAACCGCCGGGACAGGGGGCCCATGAGCAGTTCTTC.

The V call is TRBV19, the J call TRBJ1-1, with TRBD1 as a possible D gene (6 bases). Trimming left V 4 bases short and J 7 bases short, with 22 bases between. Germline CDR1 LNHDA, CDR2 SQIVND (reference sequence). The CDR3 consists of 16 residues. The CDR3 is CASSRWSGASVLEAFF. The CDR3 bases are TGTGCCAGTAGTAGGTGGTCGGGGGCGTCGGTTCTTGAAGCTTTCTTT. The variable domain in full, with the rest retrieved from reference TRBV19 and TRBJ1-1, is DGGITQSPKYLFRKEGQNVTLSCEQNLNHDAMYWYRQDPGQGLRLIYYSQIVNDFQKGDIAEGYSVSREKKESFPLTVTSAQKNPTAFYLCASSRWSGASVLEAFFGQGTRLTVV.

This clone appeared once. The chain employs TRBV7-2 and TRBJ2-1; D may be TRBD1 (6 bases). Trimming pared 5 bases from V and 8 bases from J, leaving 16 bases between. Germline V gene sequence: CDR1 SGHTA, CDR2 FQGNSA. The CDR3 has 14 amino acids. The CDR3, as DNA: TGTGCCAGCAGCCCCCGGTACAGGGATGATGAGCAGTTCTTC. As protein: CASSPRYRDDEQFF.

The CDR3 DNA follows: TGTGCCAGCAGCGCAAGACAGAACCCTTCCTACGAGCAGTACTTC. It encodes CASSARQNPSYEQYF. The rearrangement links TRBV7-8 to TRBJ2-7, with D possibly being TRBD1 (5 bases). The length of the CDR3 is 15 residues. The V gene lost 5 bases and the J gene lost 1 base, with 15 bases spanning the gap. Germline V lookup: CDR1 SGHVS, CDR2 FQNEAQ.

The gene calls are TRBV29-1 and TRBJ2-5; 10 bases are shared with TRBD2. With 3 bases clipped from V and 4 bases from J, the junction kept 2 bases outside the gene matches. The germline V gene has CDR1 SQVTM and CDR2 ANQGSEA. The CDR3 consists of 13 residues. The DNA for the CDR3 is TGCAGCGTTGAGGCTAGCGGGAGAGAGACCCAGTACTTC. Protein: CSVEASGRETQYF. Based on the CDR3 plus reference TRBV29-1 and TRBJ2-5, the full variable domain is SAVISQKPSRDICQRGTSLTIQCQVDSQVTMMFWYRQQPGQSLTLIATANQGSEATYESGFVIDKFPISRPNLTFSTLTVSNMSPEDSSIYLCSVEASGRETQYFGPGTRLLVL.

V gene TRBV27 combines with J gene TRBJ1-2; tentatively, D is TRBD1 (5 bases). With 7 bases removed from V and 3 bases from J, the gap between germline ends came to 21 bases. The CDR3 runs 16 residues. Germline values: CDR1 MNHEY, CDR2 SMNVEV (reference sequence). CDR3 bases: TGTGCCAGCAAGCGCACCCTCGACAGCCCGCACTATGGCTACACCTTC. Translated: CASKRTLDSPHYGYTF.

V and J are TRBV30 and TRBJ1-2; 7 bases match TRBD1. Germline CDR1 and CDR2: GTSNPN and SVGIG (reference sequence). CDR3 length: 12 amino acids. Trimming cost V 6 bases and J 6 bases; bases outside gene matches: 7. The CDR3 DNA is TGTGCCTGCCGCCGGGACAGAAATGGCTACACCTTC. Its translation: CACRRDRNGYTF.

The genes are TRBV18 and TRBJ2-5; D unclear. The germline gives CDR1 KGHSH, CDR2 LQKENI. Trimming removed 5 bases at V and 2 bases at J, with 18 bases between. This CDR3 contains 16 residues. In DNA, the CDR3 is TGTGCCAGCTCAAATCAGTTCGTGATGGGACAAGAGACCCAGTACTTC. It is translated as CASSNQFVMGQETQYF.

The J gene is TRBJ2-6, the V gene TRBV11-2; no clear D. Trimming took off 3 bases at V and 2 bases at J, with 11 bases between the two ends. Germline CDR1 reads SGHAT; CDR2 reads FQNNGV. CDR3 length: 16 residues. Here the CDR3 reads CASSFWSPAGANVLTF. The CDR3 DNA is TGTGCCAGCAGCTTTTGGTCCCCGGCTGGGGCCAACGTCCTGACTTTC.

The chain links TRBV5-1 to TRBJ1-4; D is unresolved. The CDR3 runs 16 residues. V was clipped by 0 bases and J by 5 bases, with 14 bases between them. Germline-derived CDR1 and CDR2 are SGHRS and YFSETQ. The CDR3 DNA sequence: TGCGCCAGCAGCTTGGCCCCCGTACCGCTAAATGAAAAACTGTTTTTT. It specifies CASSLAPVPLNEKLFF.